This TCR beta chain originates from a study of glioma-infiltrating T cells. Study-wide results and caveats: Above-expected tissue-blood divergence occurred in all gliomas, most in low-grade ones. CDR3 overlap between tissue and blood was very small.

Germline lookup yields CDR1 KGHSH and CDR2 LQKENI. The CDR3 is 14 amino acids. Trimming took 3 bases from V and 4 from J; bases not matched to a gene: 2. TCR alpha and beta CDR3 regions were amplified from RNA using iRepertoire nested multiplex PCR. Input was about 95-400 ng of tissue mRNA or PBMC total RNA. TCRdb ran MiXCR on the multiplex PCR reads and lists one entry per CDR3 protein. The sample lists roughly 120,000 distinct CDR3 sequences, around a quarter occurring once. The table lists this clonotype with many counts. The antigen remains undetermined. The sequenced sample was glioma tissue, nonneoplastic brain tissue, or PBMCs (not recorded which). The chain links TRBV18 to TRBJ2-7, with 11 bases fitting TRBD2. This clonotype originated in a human donor with low-grade glioma or glioblastoma, undergoing nonglioma brain surgery, or in good health (not recorded which). The CDR3 DNA is TGTGCCAGCTCACCCCGGACTAGCGGGTACGAGCAGTACTTC. It yields the protein CASSPRTSGYEQYF.